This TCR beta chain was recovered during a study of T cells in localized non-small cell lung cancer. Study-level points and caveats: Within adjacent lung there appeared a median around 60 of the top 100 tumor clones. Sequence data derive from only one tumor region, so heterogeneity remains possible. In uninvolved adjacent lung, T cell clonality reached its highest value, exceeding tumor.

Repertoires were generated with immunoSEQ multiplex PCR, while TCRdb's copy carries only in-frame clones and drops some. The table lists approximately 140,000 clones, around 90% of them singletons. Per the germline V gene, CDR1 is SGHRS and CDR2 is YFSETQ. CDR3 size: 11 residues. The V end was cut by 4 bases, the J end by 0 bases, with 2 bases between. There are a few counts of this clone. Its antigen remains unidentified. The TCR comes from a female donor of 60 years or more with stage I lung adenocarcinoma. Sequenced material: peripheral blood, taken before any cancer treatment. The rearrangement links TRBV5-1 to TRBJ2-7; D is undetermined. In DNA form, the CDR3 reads TGCGCCAGCAGCGACTCCTACGAGCAGTACTTC. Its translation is CASSDSYEQYF.